The clone carrying this TCR beta chain was recorded many times. Its antigen remains unknown. The CDR3 contains 15 residues. CDR1 is SGHKS, CDR2 YYEKEE, per germline (reference sequence). Trimming left V 4 bases short and J 6 bases short, with 17 bases between. The sample comes from a study of T cells in Graves' hyperthyroidism and ophthalmopathy. Whole-study context: Peripheral blood draws took place at initial diagnosis, ahead of any treatment.

Amplification targeted TCR beta CDR3 regions from RNA transcripts. Carried out on the TCR CDR3, a first-round RT-PCR used the HTBI primer set. TCRdb reprocessed the multiplex PCR reads via MiXCR and lists one record per CDR3 protein. The data hold around 190,000 distinct CDR3 sequences, with about a sixth observed a single time. Study findings and constraints: Most thyroid clonotypes that were expanded above 0.001 also turned up in blood.

The sequence derives from a woman aged 50 to 60 with Graves' hyperthyroidism. Material: blood. The chain links TRBV5-5 to TRBJ2-1; D call uncertain. The CDR3 nucleotides are TGTGCCAGCAGCCCGGCCGCCCAGTCGACCAATGAGCAGTTCTTC. Its protein product is CASSPAAQSTNEQFF.